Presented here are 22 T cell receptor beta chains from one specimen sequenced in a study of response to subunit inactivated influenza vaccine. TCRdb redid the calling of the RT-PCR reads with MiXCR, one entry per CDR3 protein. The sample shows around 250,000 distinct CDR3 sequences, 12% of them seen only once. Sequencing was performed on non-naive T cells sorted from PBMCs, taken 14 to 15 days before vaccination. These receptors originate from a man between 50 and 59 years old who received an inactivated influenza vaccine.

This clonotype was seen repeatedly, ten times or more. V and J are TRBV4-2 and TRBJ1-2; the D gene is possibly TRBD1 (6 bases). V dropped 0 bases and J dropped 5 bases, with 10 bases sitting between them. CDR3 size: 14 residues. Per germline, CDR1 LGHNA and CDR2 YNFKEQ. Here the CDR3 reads CASSQDGGAYGYTF. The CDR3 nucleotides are TGTGCCAGCAGCCAAGACGGGGGGGCGTATGGCTACACCTTC.

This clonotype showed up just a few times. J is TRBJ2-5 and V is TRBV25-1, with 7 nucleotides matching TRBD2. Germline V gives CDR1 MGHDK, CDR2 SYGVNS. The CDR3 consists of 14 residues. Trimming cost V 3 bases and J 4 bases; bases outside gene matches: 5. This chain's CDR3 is CASSDAGRVETQYF. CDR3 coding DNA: TGTGCCAGCAGTGATGCAGGGAGGGTAGAGACCCAGTACTTC.

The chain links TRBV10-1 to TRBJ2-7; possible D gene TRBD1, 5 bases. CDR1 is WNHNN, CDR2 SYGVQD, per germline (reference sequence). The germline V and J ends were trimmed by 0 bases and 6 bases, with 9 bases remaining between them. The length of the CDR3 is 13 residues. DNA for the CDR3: TGCGCCAGCAGTGAGTCGAGAAGGGGCGAGCAGTACTTC. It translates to CASSESRRGEQYF.

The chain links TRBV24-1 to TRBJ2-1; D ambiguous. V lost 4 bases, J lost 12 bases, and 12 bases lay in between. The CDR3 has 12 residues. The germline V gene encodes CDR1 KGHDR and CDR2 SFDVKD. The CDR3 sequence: CATSDPGARQFF. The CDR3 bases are TGTGCCACCAGTGACCCAGGAGCGCGGCAGTTCTTC.

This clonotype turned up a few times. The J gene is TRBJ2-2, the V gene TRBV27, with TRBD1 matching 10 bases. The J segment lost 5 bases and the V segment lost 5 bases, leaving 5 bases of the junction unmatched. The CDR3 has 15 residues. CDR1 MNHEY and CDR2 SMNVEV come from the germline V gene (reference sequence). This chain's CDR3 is CASSKRTGGTGELFF. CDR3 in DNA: TGTGCCAGCAGTAAAAGGACAGGGGGGACCGGGGAGCTGTTTTTT.

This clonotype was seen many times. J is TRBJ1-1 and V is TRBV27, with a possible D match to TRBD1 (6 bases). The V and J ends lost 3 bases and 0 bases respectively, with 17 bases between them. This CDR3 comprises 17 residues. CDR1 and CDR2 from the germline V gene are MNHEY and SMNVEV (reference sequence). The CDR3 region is CASSFTQGNSMNTEAFF. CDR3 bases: TGTGCCAGCAGTTTCACACAGGGCAATAGTATGAACACTGAAGCTTTCTTT.

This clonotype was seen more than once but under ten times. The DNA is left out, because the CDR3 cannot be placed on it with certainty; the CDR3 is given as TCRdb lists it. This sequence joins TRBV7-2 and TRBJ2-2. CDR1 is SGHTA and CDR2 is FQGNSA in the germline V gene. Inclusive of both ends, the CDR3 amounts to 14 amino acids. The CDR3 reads CASSFREAGELFFF.

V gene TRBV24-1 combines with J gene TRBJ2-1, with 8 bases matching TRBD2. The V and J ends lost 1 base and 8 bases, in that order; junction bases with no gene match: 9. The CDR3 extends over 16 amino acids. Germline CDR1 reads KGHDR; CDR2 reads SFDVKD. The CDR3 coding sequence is TGTGCCACCAGTGATTTTTCGGGAGGGACGGGCGATGAGCAGTTCTTC. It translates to CATSDFSGGTGDEQFF.

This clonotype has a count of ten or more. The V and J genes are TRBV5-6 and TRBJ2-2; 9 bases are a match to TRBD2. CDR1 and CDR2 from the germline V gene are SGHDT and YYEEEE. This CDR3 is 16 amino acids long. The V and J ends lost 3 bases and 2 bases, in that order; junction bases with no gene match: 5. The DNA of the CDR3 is TGTGCCAGCAGCTATGGACTAGCGAGTAACACCGGGGAGCTGTTTTTT. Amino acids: CASSYGLASNTGELFF.

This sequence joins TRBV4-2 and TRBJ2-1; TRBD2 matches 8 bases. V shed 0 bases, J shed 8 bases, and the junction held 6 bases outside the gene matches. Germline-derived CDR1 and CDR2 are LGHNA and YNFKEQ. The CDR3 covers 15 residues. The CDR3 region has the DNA TGTGCCAGCAGCCAAGAGGTAGCGGGATATCATGAGCAGTTCTTC. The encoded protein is CASSQEVAGYHEQFF.

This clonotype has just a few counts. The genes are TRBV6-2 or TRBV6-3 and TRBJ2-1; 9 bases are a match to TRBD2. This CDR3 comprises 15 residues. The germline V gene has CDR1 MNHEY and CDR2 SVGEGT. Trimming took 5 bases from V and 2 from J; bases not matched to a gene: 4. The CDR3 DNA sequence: TGTGCCAGCAGTGATCTAGCGGGGCCCTACAATGAGCAGTTCTTC. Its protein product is CASSDLAGPYNEQFF.

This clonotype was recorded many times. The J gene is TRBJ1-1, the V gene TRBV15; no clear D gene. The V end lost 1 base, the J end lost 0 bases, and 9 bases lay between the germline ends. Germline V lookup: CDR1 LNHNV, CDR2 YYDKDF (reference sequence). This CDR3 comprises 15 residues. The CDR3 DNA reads TGTGCCACCAGCAGAGCCGCAGGCTTGAACACTGAAGCTTTCTTT. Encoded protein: CATSRAAGLNTEAFF.

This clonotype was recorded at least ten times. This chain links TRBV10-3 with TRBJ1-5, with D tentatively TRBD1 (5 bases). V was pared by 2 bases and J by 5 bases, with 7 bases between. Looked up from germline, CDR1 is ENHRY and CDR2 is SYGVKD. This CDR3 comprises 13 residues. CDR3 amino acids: CAISEGADQPQHF. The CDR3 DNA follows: TGTGCCATCAGTGAGGGGGCTGATCAGCCCCAGCATTTT.

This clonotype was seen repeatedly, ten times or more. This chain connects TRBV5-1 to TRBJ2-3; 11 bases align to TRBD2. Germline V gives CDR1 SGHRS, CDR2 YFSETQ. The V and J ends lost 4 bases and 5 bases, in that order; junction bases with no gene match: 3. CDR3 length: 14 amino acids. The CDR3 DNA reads TGCGCCAGCAGCCTGACTAGCGGGGAAGATACGCAGTATTTT. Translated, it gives CASSLTSGEDTQYF.

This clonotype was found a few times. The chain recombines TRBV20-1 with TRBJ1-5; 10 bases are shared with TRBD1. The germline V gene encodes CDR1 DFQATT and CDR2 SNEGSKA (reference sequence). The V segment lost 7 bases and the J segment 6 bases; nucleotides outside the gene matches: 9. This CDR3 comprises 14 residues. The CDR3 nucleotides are TGCAGTGGCCGGACAGGGGGTTTGGGTCAGCCCCAGCATTTT. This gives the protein CSGRTGGLGQPQHF.

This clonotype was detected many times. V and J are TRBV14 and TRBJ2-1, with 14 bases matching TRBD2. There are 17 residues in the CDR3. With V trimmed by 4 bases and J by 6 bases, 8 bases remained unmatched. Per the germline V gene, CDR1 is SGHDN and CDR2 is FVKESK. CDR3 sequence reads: CASSPQTSGRAANEQFF. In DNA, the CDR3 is TGTGCCAGCAGCCCTCAGACTAGCGGGAGGGCCGCCAATGAGCAGTTCTTC.

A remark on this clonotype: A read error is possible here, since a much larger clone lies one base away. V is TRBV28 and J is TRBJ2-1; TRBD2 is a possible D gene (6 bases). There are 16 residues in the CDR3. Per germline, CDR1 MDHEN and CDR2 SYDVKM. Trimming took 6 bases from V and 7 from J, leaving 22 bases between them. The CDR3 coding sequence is TGTGCCAGCAGCACGCTAGCGCCCATACCTCGGAATGAGCAGTTCTTC. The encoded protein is CASSTLAPIPRNEQFF.

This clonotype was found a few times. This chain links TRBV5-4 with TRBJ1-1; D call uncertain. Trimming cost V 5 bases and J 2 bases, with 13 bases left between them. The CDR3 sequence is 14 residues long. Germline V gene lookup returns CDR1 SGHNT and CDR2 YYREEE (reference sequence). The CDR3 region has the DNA TGTGCCAGCAGACCTCAGGTGACCAACACTGAAGCTTTCTTT. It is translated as CASRPQVTNTEAFF.

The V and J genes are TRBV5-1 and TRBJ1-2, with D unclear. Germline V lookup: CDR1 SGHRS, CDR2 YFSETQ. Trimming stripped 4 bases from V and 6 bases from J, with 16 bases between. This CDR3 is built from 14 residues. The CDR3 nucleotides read TGCGCCAGCAGCCGAGACTCCCTCGGCGATGGCTACACCTTC. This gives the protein CASSRDSLGDGYTF.

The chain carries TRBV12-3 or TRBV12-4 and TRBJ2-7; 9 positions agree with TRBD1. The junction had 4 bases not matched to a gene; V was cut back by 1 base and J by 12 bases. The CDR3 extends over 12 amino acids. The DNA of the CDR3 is TGTGCCAGCAGTTTAGGGACAGGGGCGACGTACTTC. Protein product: CASSLGTGATYF.

CDR3 sequence: CSGRDGSSYEQYF. The CDR3 DNA sequence: TGCAGCGGGCGGGACGGCAGCTCCTACGAGCAGTACTTC. The chain links TRBV29-1 to TRBJ2-7; TRBD2 might be the D (6 bases). The CDR3 has 13 amino acids. From germline, CDR1 is SQVTM and CDR2 ANQGSEA. Trimming cost V 7 bases and J 0 bases, with 13 bases left between them.

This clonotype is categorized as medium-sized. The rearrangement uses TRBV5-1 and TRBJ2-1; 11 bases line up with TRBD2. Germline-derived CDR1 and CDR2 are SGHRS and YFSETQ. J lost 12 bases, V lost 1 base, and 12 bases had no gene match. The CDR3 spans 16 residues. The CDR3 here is CASSLIAGGPQQGQFF. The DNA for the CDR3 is TGCGCCAGCAGCTTGATAGCGGGAGGGCCGCAGCAAGGGCAGTTCTTC.